These 18 T cell receptor beta chains were all obtained from the same sample, sequenced in a study of blood T cell repertoires in COVID-19. The method was immunoSEQ multiplex PCR; TCRdb's version includes in-frame clones alone and lacks a portion of them. The sample has fewer than 300,000 clones, approximately 89% seen once; the top ten hold 8.5% to 10%. The specimen sequenced was peripheral blood. The receptors stem from a middle-aged man who had recovered from COVID-19.

V and J are TRBV12-3 or TRBV12-4 and TRBJ2-1; 7 positions agree with TRBD2. V shed 6 bases, J shed 9 bases, and the junction held 8 bases outside the gene matches. This CDR3 contains 13 residues. The CDR3 bases are TGTGCCAGCAGCCGAACCGGACTAGGTGAGCAGTTCTTC. Translated, it gives CASSRTGLGEQFF.

The chain recombines TRBV9 with TRBJ2-1, with 10 bases aligning to TRBD2. Germline V CDR1 and CDR2: SGDLS, YYNGEE. This CDR3 spans 15 amino acids. After removal of 3 bases from V and 8 bases from J, the junction contained 8 bases not matched to a gene. The CDR3 loop reads CASSASGRARDEQFF. The CDR3 DNA reads TGTGCCAGCAGCGCGAGCGGGAGGGCCAGAGATGAGCAGTTCTTC.

The V gene is TRBV7-2, the J gene TRBJ1-4, with 11 bases matching TRBD1. Germline V gene lookup returns CDR1 SGHTA and CDR2 FQGNSA. The trim removed 4 bases at V and 8 bases at J, leaving 3 bases unmatched. CDR3 size: 14 residues. In nucleotides, the CDR3 is TGTGCCAGCAGCTCCGGACAGGGGGCCGAAAAACTGTTTTTT. Its protein product is CASSSGQGAEKLFF.

The chain has TRBV7-2 and TRBJ1-2; D gene ambiguous. The CDR3 length is 15 residues. V shed 3 bases and J shed 1 base, with 12 bases lying between them. Germline V gene sequence: CDR1 SGHTA, CDR2 FQGNSA. The DNA for the CDR3 is TGTGCCAGCAGCTTGGGAGGAGCAGTTAACTATGGCTACACCTTC. The encoded protein is CASSLGGAVNYGYTF.

This sequence joins TRBV24-1 and TRBJ2-7; a possible D gene is TRBD1 (6 bases). This CDR3 comprises 14 residues. Germline lookup yields CDR1 KGHDR and CDR2 SFDVKD. V dropped 9 bases and J dropped 7 bases, with 21 bases sitting between them. CDR3 sequence: CATPGWDTPREQYF. CDR3 DNA: TGTGCCACCCCTGGATGGGACACCCCGCGGGAGCAGTACTTC.

The genes are TRBV6-1 and TRBJ1-3, with D perhaps matching TRBD1 (6 bases). The CDR3 loop spans 12 amino acids. The germline V and J ends were trimmed by 8 bases and 8 bases, with 13 bases remaining between them. Germline V lookup: CDR1 MNHNS, CDR2 SASEGT. CDR3 nucleotides: TGTGCCAGCGGGACACCGTCGCACACCATATATTTT. Its translation: CASGTPSHTIYF.

The rearrangement joins TRBV6-5 to TRBJ1-2; D gene unclear. Germline V gives CDR1 MNHEY, CDR2 SVGAGI. Between the trimmed V and J ends, which lost 5 bases and 8 bases, there was a span of 12 bases. This CDR3 has 12 amino acids. CDR3 protein: CASSRPSGGYTF. CDR3 nucleotides: TGTGCCAGCAGTCGTCCCAGCGGGGGCTACACCTTC.

J is TRBJ1-2 and V is TRBV5-1, with D tentatively TRBD1 (5 bases). The CDR3 has 15 amino acids. V was trimmed by 3 bases and J by 3 bases, leaving 15 bases between them. Per germline, CDR1 SGHRS and CDR2 YFSETQ. For the CDR3, the DNA is TGCGCCAGCAGCTCGATGCCAGTCAGGGACTATGGCTACACCTTC. Translated: CASSSMPVRDYGYTF.

This chain joins TRBV6-1 and TRBJ2-3, with 8 bases aligning to TRBD1. V lost 2 bases and J lost 1; bases outside the gene matches: 8. The germline CDR1 and CDR2 sequences are MNHNS and SASEGT. The CDR3 has 17 residues. CDR3: CASSERAGGWGTDTQYF. In DNA, the CDR3 is TGTGCCAGCAGTGAAAGGGCAGGGGGCTGGGGCACAGATACGCAGTATTTT.

This chain links TRBV11-2 with TRBJ2-3, with 8 bases lining up with TRBD2. V shed 0 bases, J shed 0 bases, and the junction held 5 bases outside the gene matches. Looked up from germline, CDR1 is SGHAT and CDR2 is FQNNGV. The CDR3 is made up of 17 amino acids. In DNA, the CDR3 is TGTGCCAGCAGCTTAGACCCACGGGGGGGGAGCACAGATACGCAGTATTTT. As protein: CASSLDPRGGSTDTQYF.

The chain joins TRBV5-1 to TRBJ1-2; D is possibly TRBD1 (6 bases). The CDR3 has 13 amino acids. The germline gives CDR1 SGHRS, CDR2 YFSETQ. V lost 4 bases and J 6 bases, leaving 13 bases between the germline ends. The CDR3 DNA reads as TGCGCCAGCAGCGCAGGGGTGAACGATGGCTACACCTTC. Its translation is CASSAGVNDGYTF.

The rearrangement uses TRBV7-9 and TRBJ2-7, with D hard to call. Germline V lookup: CDR1 SEHNR, CDR2 FQNEAQ (reference sequence). The CDR3 is 14 residues long. V lost 1 base, J lost 3 bases, and 10 bases lay in between. The CDR3 loop reads CASSLGSVVYEQYF. DNA of the CDR3: TGTGCCAGCAGCTTAGGGTCGGTCGTCTACGAGCAGTACTTC.

V is TRBV7-6 and J is TRBJ2-3, with D unresolved. This CDR3 has 15 amino acids. V was shortened by 0 bases and J by 2 bases, with 9 bases between the two germline ends. Germline V gene data show CDR1 as SGHVS and CDR2 as FNYEAQ. CDR3 coding DNA: TGTGCCAGCAGCTTAGCGACATCGTACACAGATACGCAGTATTTT. It yields the protein CASSLATSYTDTQYF.

This clone was counted once. This rearrangement joins TRBV18 to TRBJ1-2; 8 bases are shared with TRBD1. Germline lookup yields CDR1 KGHSH and CDR2 LQKENI. The J segment lost 10 bases and the V segment lost 5 bases, leaving 9 bases of the junction unmatched. The CDR3 has 13 amino acids. The CDR3 region has the DNA TGTGCCAGCTCATCGGACAGGGTATCATCCTACACCTTC. Amino acid sequence: CASSSDRVSSYTF.

V gene TRBV12-3 or TRBV12-4 combines with J gene TRBJ2-5; D is ambiguous. The CDR3 is made up of 12 amino acids. The V and J ends lost 6 bases and 1 base respectively, with 6 bases between them. CDR3 amino acids: CASSLIQETQYF. The CDR3 DNA sequence: TGTGCCAGCAGCCTAATCCAAGAGACCCAGTACTTC.

This rearrangement joins TRBV10-3 to TRBJ2-3; 8 nucleotides match TRBD2. V gave up 5 bases and J gave up 5 bases; unmatched junction bases: 6. Germline V CDR1 and CDR2: ENHRY, SYGVKD. The CDR3 has 14 residues. CDR3 region: CAISPRGAKDTQYF. The DNA for the CDR3 is TGTGCCATCAGTCCGCGGGGGGCCAAAGATACGCAGTATTTT.

V usage is TRBV6-2 or TRBV6-3 and J usage is TRBJ2-7; TRBD1 might be the D (5 bases). This CDR3 spans 15 amino acids. The V end was cut by 4 bases, the J end by 0 bases, with 13 bases between. CDR1 and CDR2 from the germline V gene are MNHEY and SVGEGT. This CDR3 is CASSFHRRASYEQYF. The CDR3 DNA is TGTGCCAGCAGTTTTCATCGCAGGGCCTCCTACGAGCAGTACTTC.

The chain joins TRBV4-1 to TRBJ2-7, with TRBD2 matching over 13 bases. The CDR3 runs to 17 residues. V lost 5 bases to trimming and J lost 4 bases; unmatched junction nucleotides: 11. Per germline, CDR1 MGHRA and CDR2 YSYEKL. This CDR3 is CASSAAPMGLAGYEQYF. In DNA form, the CDR3 reads TGCGCCAGCAGCGCAGCCCCCATGGGACTAGCGGGATACGAGCAGTACTTC.